This entry describes one TCR beta chain. Its antigen remains unidentified. Germline V lookup: CDR1 MGHRA, CDR2 YSYEKL. With 1 base removed from V and 6 bases from J, the gap between germline ends came to 16 bases. The CDR3 is 15 amino acids. Libraries were prepared by immunoSEQ multiplex PCR; TCRdb keeps only in-frame clonotypes and omits some of them. In the table there are around 23,000 clones, 87% of which are singletons. These data originate in a study of lymphopenia after photon versus proton radiotherapy. Study findings and constraints: Only patients who died were analyzed for survival; proton advantage is unproven. Proton therapy kept repertoires fairly stable, unlike photons, which gained effector/memory cells. Larger post-nadir TCR diversity loss correlated inversely with survival in deceased patients.

Specimen: peripheral blood, collected from a patient treated with photon-based radiotherapy. The sequence came from a man between 45 and 60 years old with gastric cancer. The rearrangement links TRBV4-1 to TRBJ2-7; D might be TRBD1 (5 bases). CDR3 protein: CASSQGFGAPTEQYV. CDR3 DNA: TGCGCCAGCAGCCAAGGGTTTGGGGCCCCCACCGAGCAGTACGTC.